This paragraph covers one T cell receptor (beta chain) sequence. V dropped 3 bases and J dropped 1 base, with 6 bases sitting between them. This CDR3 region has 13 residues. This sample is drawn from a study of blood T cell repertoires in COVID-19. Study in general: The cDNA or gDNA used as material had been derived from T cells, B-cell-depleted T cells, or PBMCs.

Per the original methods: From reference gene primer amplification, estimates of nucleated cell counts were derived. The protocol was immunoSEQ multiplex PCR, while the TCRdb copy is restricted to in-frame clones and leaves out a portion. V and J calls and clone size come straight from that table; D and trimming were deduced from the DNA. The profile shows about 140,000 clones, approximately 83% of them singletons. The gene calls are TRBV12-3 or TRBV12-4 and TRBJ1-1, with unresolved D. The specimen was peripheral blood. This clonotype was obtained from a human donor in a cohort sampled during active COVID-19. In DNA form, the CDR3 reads TGTGCCAGCAGTTTTCAGGAGAACACTGAAGCTTTCTTT. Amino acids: CASSFQENTEAFF.